This TCR beta chain was recorded in a study of immune evolution from preneoplasia to lung adenocarcinoma. Repertoires were generated with immunoSEQ multiplex PCR, while TCRdb's copy carries only in-frame clones and drops some. The sample contains approximately 11,000 clones, more than 60% of which appear only once. The germline V gene encodes CDR1 SQVTM and CDR2 ANQGSEA. This CDR3 has 14 amino acids. Trimming cost V 2 bases and J 6 bases; bases outside gene matches: 8. This TCR was sampled from a person aged 55-80 years with lung adenocarcinoma. The chain carries TRBV29-1 and TRBJ2-5, with 8 bases lining up with TRBD2. The sample comprised FFPE minimally invasive lung adenocarcinoma tissue. The CDR3 reads CSVEFGGGLKTQYF. The CDR3 bases are TGCAGCGTTGAATTCGGGGGGGGCTTAAAGACCCAGTACTTC. Filled out from reference TRBV29-1 and TRBJ2-5, the complete variable domain reads SAVISQKPSRDICQRGTSLTIQCQVDSQVTMMFWYRQQPGQSLTLIATANQGSEATYESGFVIDKFPISRPNLTFSTLTVSNMSPEDSSIYLCSVEFGGGLKTQYFGPGTRLLVL.